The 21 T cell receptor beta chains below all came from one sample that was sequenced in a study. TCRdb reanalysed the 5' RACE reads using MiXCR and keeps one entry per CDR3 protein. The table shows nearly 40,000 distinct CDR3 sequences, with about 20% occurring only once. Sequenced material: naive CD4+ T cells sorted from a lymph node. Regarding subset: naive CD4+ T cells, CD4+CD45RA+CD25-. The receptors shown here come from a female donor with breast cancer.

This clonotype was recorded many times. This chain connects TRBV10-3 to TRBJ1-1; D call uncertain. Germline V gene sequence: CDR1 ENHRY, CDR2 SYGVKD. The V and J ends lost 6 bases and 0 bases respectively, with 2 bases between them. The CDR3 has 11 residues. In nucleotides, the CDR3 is TGTGCCATCAGCATGAACACTGAAGCTTTCTTT. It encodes CAISMNTEAFF.

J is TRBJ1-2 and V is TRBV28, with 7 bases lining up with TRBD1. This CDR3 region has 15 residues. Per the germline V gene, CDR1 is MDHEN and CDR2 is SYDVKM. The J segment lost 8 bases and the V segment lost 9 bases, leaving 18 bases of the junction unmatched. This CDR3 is CASTVTGANPGGYTF. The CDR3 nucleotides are TGTGCCAGTACCGTTACAGGGGCGAATCCTGGGGGCTACACCTTC.

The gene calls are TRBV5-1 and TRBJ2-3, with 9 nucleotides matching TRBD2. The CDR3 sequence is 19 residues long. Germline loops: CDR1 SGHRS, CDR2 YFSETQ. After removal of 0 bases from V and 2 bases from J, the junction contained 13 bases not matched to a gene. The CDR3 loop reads CASSLGSGSNRLDTDTQYF. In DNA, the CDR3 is TGCGCCAGCAGCTTGGGTAGCGGGAGTAACCGTCTGGACACAGATACGCAGTATTTT.

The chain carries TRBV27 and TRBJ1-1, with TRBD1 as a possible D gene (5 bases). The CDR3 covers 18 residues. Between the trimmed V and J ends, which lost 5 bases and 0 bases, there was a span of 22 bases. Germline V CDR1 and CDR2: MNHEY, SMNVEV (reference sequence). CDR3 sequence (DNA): TGTGCCAGCAGTCACAATCCCAGGGAATTCACAATGAACACTGAAGCTTTCTTT. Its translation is CASSHNPREFTMNTEAFF.

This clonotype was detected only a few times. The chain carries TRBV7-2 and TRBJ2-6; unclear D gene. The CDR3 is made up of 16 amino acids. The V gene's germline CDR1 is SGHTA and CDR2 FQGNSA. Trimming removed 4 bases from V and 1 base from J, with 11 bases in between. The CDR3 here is CASSSPGFSGANVLTF. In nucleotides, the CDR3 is TGTGCCAGCAGCTCGCCCGGGTTTTCTGGGGCCAACGTCCTGACTTTC. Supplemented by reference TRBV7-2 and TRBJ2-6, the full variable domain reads GAGVSQSPSNKVTEKGKDVELRCDPISGHTALYWYRQSLGQGLEFLIYFQGNSAPDKSGLPSDRFSAERTGGSVSTLTIQRTQQEDSAVYLCASSSPGFSGANVLTFGAGSRLTVL.

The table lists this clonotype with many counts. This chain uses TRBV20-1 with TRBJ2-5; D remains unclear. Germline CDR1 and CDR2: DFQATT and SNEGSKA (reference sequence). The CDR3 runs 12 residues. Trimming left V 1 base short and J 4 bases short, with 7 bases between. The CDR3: CSARAPGETQYF. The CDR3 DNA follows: TGCAGTGCTAGAGCCCCAGGAGAGACCCAGTACTTC.

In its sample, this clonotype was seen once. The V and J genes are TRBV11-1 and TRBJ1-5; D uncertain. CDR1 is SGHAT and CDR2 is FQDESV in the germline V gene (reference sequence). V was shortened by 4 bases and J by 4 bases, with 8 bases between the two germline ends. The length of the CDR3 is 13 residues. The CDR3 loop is CASSYTQNQPQHF. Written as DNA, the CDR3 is TGTGCCAGCAGCTACACCCAAAATCAGCCCCAGCATTTT.

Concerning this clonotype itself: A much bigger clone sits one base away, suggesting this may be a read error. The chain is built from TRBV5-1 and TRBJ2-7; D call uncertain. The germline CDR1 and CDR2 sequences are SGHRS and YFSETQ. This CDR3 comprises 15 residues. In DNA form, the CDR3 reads TGCGCCGGCAGCATGGCCGACCTCCTTGGCTACGAGCAGTACTTC. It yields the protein CAGSMADLLGYEQYF.

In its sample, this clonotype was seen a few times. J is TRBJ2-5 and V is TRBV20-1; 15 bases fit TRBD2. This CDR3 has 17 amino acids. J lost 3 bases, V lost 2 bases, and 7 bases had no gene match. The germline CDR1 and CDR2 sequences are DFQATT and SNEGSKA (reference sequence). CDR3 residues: CSARSFGLAGGKETQYF. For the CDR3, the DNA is TGCAGTGCTAGATCCTTCGGACTAGCGGGAGGGAAAGAGACCCAGTACTTC.

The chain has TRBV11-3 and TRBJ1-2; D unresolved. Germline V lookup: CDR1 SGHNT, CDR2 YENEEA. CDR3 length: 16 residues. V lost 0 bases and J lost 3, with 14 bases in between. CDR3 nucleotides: TGTGCCAGCAGCTTAGATTTCAAGGCAGGAGACTATGGCTACACCTTC. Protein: CASSLDFKAGDYGYTF.

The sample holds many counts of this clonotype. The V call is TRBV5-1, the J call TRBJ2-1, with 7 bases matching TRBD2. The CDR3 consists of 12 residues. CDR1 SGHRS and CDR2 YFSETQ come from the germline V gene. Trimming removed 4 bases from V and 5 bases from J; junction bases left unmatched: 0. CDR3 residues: CASSRGDNEQFF. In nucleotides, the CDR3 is TGCGCCAGCAGCCGGGGGGACAATGAGCAGTTCTTC.

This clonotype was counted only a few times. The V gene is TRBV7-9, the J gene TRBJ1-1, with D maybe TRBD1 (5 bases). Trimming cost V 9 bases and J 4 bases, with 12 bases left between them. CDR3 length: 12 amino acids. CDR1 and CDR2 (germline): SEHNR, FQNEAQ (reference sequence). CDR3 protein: CASAQGVTEAFF. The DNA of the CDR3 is TGTGCCAGTGCGCAGGGAGTCACTGAAGCTTTCTTT.

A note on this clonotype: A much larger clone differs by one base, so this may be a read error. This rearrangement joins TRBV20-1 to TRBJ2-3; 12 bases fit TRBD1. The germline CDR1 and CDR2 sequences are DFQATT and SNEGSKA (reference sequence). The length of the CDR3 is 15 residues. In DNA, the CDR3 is TGCATTGCTCTACCGGGACAGGGGGCGCGGGATACGCAGTATTTT. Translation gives CIALPGQGARDTQYF.

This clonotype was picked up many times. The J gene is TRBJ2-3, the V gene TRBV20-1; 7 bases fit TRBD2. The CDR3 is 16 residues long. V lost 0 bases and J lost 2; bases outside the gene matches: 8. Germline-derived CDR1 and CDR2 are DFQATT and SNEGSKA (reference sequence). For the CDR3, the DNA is TGCAGTGCTAGAGATCCAGCTGGGGGGGTCACAGATACGCAGTATTTT. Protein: CSARDPAGGVTDTQYF.

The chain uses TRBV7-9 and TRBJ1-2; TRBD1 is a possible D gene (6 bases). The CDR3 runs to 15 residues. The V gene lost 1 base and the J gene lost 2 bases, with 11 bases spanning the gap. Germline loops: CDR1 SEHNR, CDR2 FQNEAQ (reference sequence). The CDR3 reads CASSLDQGSNYGYTF. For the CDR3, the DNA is TGTGCCAGCAGCTTAGACCAGGGGAGCAACTATGGCTACACCTTC. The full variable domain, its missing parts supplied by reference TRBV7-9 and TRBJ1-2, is DTGVSQNPRHKITKRGQNVTFRCDPISEHNRLYWYRQTLGQGPEFLTYFQNEAQLEKSRLLSDRFSAERPKGSFSTLEIQRTEQGDSAMYLCASSLDQGSNYGYTFGSGTRLTVV.

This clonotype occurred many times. CDR3 in amino acids: CASSLAAANTGELFF. The CDR3 DNA reads as TGCGCCAGCAGCTTGGCTGCAGCGAACACCGGGGAGCTGTTTTTT. V and J are TRBV5-1 and TRBJ2-2; no definite D call. CDR3 length: 15 residues. Germline CDR1 SGHRS, CDR2 YFSETQ. With 0 bases removed from V and 0 bases from J, the gap between germline ends came to 6 bases. Supplemented by reference TRBV5-1 and TRBJ2-2, the full variable domain reads KAGVTQTPRYLIKTRGQQVTLSCSPISGHRSVSWYQQTPGQGLQFLFEYFSETQRNKGNFPGRFSGRQFSNSRSEMNVSTLELGDSALYLCASSLAAANTGELFFGEGSRLTVL.

The CDR3 protein is CSAISGTVTDTQYF. CDR3 nucleotide sequence: TGCAGCGCAATTAGCGGGACCGTCACAGATACGCAGTATTTT. V and J are TRBV29-1 and TRBJ2-3; TRBD2 matches at 8 bases. Germline V CDR1 and CDR2: SQVTM, ANQGSEA. CDR3 size: 14 residues. The junction had 8 bases not matched to a gene; V was cut back by 7 bases and J by 2 bases.

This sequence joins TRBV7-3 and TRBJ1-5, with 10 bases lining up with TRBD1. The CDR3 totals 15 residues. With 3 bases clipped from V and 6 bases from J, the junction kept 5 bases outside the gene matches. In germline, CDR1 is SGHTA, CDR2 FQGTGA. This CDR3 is CASSLGQGKIQPQHF. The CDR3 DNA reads TGTGCCAGCAGCTTGGGACAGGGGAAGATTCAGCCCCAGCATTTT.

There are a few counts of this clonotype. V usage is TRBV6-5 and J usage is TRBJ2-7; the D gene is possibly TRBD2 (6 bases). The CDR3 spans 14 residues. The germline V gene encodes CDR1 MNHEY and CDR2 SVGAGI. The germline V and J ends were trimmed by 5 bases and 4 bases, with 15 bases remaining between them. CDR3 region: CASSTPGRKYEQYF. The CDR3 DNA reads TGTGCCAGCAGTACCCCCGGGAGAAAATACGAGCAGTACTTC.

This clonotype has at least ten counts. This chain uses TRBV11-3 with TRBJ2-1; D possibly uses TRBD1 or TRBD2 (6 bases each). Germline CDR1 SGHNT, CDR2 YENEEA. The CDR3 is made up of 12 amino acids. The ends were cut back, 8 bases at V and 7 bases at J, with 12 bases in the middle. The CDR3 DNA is TGTGCCAGCGAGGGGGGCTGGAATGAGCAGTTCTTC. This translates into CASEGGWNEQFF.

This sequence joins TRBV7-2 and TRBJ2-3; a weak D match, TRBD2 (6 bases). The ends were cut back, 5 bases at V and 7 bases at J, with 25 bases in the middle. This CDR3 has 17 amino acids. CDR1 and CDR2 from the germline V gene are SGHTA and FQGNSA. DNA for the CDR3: TGTGCCAGCAGCCGCCCCCGGATCAGGAGGGAAGCTAATACGCAGTATTTT. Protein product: CASSRPRIRREANTQYF.